A single sample gave rise to the 15 T cell receptor beta chains below, sequenced in a study of cytomegalovirus exposure and HLA in healthy donors. The PCR was carried out with 60 Vbeta primers and 13 Jbeta primers. Clones were read by immunoSEQ multiplex PCR, and TCRdb kept only the in-frame ones, dropping some. The sample yields 150,000 to 200,000 clones, roughly four fifths seen once. The source material was PBMCs. The receptors were gathered from a man under 40 in good health and CMV-seronegative.

The V gene is TRBV10-3, the J gene TRBJ1-1; D possibly corresponds to TRBD1 (5 bases). The V gene lost 10 bases and the J gene lost 8 bases, with 17 bases spanning the gap. CDR1 and CDR2 (germline): ENHRY, SYGVKD. The CDR3 loop spans 12 amino acids. This CDR3 reads CATIRDFSEAFF. CDR3 bases: TGTGCCACCATCAGGGATTTCTCCGAAGCTTTCTTT.

This sequence joins TRBV2 and TRBJ2-1; D is possibly TRBD1 (5 bases). CDR1 and CDR2 (germline): SNHLY, FYNNEI. V was clipped by 7 bases and J by 6 bases, with 13 bases between them. The CDR3 spans 13 residues. The CDR3 loop is CASNGQYINEQFF. CDR3 nucleotide sequence: TGTGCCAGCAACGGACAATACATCAATGAGCAGTTCTTC.

V usage is TRBV2 and J usage is TRBJ2-1; D might be TRBD1 (7 bases). There are 15 residues in the CDR3. Trimming left V 3 bases short and J 1 base short, with 10 bases between. Germline CDR1 SNHLY, CDR2 FYNNEI. The CDR3 loop is CASSEEGASYNEQFF. DNA of the CDR3: TGTGCCAGCAGTGAGGAGGGGGCATCCTACAATGAGCAGTTCTTC. The entire variable domain, with the rest obtained from reference TRBV2 and TRBJ2-1, is as follows: EPEVTQTPSHQVTQMGQEVILRCVPISNHLYFYWYRQILGQKVEFLVSFYNNEISEKSEIFDDQFSVERPDGSNFTLKIRSTKLEDSAMYFCASSEEGASYNEQFFGPGTRLTVL.

The V and J genes are TRBV5-4 and TRBJ2-1; 12 bases match TRBD1. The V and J ends lost 3 bases and 6 bases, in that order; junction bases with no gene match: 4. Germline CDR1 and CDR2: SGHNT and YYREEE (reference sequence). The CDR3 length is 15 residues. In nucleotides, the CDR3 is TGTGCCAGCAGCTGGGGACAGGGGGCCTCCAATGAGCAGTTCTTC. As protein: CASSWGQGASNEQFF.

In its sample, this clone was seen a few times. The chain employs TRBV27 and TRBJ2-7; 10 bases are shared with TRBD2. The CDR3 length is 14 residues. The germline V gene has CDR1 MNHEY and CDR2 SMNVEV (reference sequence). After removal of 6 bases from V and 2 bases from J, the junction contained 4 bases not matched to a gene. CDR3: CASSPSGRAYEQYF. CDR3 bases: TGTGCCAGCAGCCCAAGCGGGAGGGCCTACGAGCAGTACTTC.

DNA of the CDR3: TGTGCCAGCAAGACTGAACCAGCTTACGAGCAGTACTTC. Translating it yields CASKTEPAYEQYF. This chain joins TRBV6-1 and TRBJ2-7, with D unresolved. The CDR3 extends over 13 amino acids. Trimming took off 7 bases at V and 4 bases at J, with 14 bases between the two ends. CDR1 is MNHNS and CDR2 is SASEGT in the germline V gene.

This sequence joins TRBV5-1 and TRBJ2-1, with D possibly matching TRBD1 (6 bases). The CDR3 extends over 14 amino acids. Per the germline V gene, CDR1 is SGHRS and CDR2 is YFSETQ. V gave up 1 base and J gave up 5 bases, with 10 bases separating them. This CDR3 is CASSLTGSHNEQFF. The DNA of the CDR3 is TGCGCCAGCAGCTTGACAGGGTCCCACAATGAGCAGTTCTTC.

V gene TRBV6-5 combines with J gene TRBJ2-3; 10 nucleotides line up with TRBD1. Trimming took 6 bases from V and 3 from J; bases not matched to a gene: 6. The CDR3 contains 15 residues. Germline V gives CDR1 MNHEY, CDR2 SVGAGI. CDR3 nucleotides: TGTGCCAGCAGCCAAGGACAGGGGGTAACAGATACGCAGTATTTT. This encodes CASSQGQGVTDTQYF.

This sequence joins TRBV27 and TRBJ1-5, with 8 nucleotides matching TRBD1. The CDR3 runs 15 residues. CDR1 is MNHEY and CDR2 is SMNVEV in the germline V gene (reference sequence). J gave up 5 bases and V 5 bases, and 8 bases lay outside the gene matches. The CDR3 sequence: CASSPSRQGYQPQHF. The DNA of the CDR3 is TGTGCCAGCAGTCCCTCCCGACAGGGGTATCAGCCCCAGCATTTT.

The chain carries TRBV10-1 and TRBJ1-1; D unresolved. V lost 0 bases to trimming and J lost 2 bases, with 7 bases between them. This CDR3 has 14 residues. Germline CDR1 and CDR2: WNHNN and SYGVQD (reference sequence). The CDR3 region has the DNA TGCGCCAGCAGTGAGTCCCTCACAAACACTGAAGCTTTCTTT. Its translation is CASSESLTNTEAFF.

The chain links TRBV25-1 to TRBJ2-2; D gene unclear. CDR3 size: 11 residues. V lost 6 bases and J 5 bases, leaving 4 bases between the germline ends. Germline assignment: CDR1 MGHDK and CDR2 SYGVNS. DNA of the CDR3: TGTGCCAGCAGATCGACCGGGGAGCTGTTTTTT. Its protein is CASRSTGELFF. Variable domain in full (rest from reference TRBV25-1 and TRBJ2-2): EADIYQTPRYLVIGTGKKITLECSQTMGHDKMYWYQQDPGMELHLIHYSYGVNSTEKGDLSSESTVSRIRTEHFPLTLESARPSHTSQYLCASRSTGELFFGEGSRLTVL.

The CDR3 here is CASSTAGWGSYEQYF. The CDR3 coding sequence is TGTGCCAGCAGCACGGCAGGGTGGGGATCCTACGAGCAGTACTTC. The chain employs TRBV28 and TRBJ2-7; possible D gene TRBD1, 5 bases. From germline, CDR1 is MDHEN and CDR2 SYDVKM. Trimming cost V 6 bases and J 1 base, with 16 bases left between them. The CDR3 contains 15 residues.

In its sample, this clone was seen a few times. Other nucleotide sequences in the sample specify the same CDR3. The V and J genes are TRBV18 and TRBJ1-5, with 8 bases aligning to TRBD1. V shed 6 bases, J shed 7 bases, and the junction held 11 bases outside the gene matches. CDR1 and CDR2 from the germline V gene are KGHSH and LQKENI. CDR3 size: 15 residues. CDR3 sequence reads: CASSPGQGERQPQHF. The CDR3 nucleotides read TGTGCCAGCTCCCCCGGACAGGGTGAGAGGCAGCCCCAGCATTTT.

The chain combines TRBV27 with TRBJ2-3; 10 positions match TRBD2. CDR1 and CDR2 from the germline V gene are MNHEY and SMNVEV (reference sequence). This CDR3 region has 16 residues. J gave up 0 bases and V 6 bases, and 6 bases lay outside the gene matches. DNA of the CDR3: TGTGCCAGCAGCAAAGGACTAGCGGAAAGCACAGATACGCAGTATTTT. Translating gives CASSKGLAESTDTQYF.

The chain links TRBV18 to TRBJ2-7, with TRBD2 as a possible D gene (5 bases). Germline V gives CDR1 KGHSH, CDR2 LQKENI. The V end lost 5 bases, the J end lost 0 bases, and 11 bases lay between the germline ends. This CDR3 spans 14 amino acids. CDR3 nucleotide sequence: TGTGCCAGCTCAGGAGGACTTTTCTCCTACGAGCAGTACTTC. It specifies CASSGGLFSYEQYF.